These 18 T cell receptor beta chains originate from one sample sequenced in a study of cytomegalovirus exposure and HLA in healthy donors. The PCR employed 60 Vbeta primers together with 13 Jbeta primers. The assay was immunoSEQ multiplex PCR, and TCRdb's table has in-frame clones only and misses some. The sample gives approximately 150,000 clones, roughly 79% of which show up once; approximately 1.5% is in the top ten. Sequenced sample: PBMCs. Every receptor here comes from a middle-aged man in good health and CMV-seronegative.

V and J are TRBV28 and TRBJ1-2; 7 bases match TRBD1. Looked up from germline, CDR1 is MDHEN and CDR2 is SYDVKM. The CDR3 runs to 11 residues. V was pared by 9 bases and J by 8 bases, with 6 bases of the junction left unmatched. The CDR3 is CASAIGGGYTF. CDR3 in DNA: TGTGCCAGTGCTATAGGGGGCGGCTACACCTTC.

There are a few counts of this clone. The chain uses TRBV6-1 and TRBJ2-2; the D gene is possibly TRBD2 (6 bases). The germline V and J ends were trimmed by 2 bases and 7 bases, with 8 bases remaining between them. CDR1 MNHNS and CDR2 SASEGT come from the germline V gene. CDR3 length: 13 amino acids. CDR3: CASSERGNGELFF. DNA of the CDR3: TGTGCCAGCAGTGAACGGGGGAACGGGGAGCTGTTTTTT.

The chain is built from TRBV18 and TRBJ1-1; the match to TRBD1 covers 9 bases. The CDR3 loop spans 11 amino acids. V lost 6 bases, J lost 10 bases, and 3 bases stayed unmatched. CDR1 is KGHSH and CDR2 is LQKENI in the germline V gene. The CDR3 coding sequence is TGTGCCAGCTCCGGGACAGGGCTAGCTTTCTTT. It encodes CASSGTGLAFF.

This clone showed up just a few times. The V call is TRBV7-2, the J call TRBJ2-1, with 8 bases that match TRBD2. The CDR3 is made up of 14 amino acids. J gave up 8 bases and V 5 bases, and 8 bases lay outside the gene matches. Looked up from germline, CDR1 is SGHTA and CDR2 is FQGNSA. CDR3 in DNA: TGTGCCAGCAGCCGACGGGAGGGCCACGATGAGCAGTTCTTC. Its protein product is CASSRREGHDEQFF. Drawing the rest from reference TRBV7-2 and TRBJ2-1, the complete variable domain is GAGVSQSPSNKVTEKGKDVELRCDPISGHTALYWYRQSLGQGLEFLIYFQGNSAPDKSGLPSDRFSAERTGGSVSTLTIQRTQQEDSAVYLCASSRREGHDEQFFGPGTRLTVL.

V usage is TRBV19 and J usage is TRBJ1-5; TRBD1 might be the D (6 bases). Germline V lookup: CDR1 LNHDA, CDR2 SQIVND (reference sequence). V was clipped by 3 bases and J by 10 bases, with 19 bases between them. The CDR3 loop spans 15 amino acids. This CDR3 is CASSIPGGAGHPQHF. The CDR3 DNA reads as TGTGCCAGTAGTATCCCTGGGGGGGCCGGTCATCCCCAGCATTTT.

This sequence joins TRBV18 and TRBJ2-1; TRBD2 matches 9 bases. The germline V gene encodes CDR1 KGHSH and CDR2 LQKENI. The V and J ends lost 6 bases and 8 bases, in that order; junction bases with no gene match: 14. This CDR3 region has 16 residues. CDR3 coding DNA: TGTGCCAGCTCGATTCTCGTCGGGCGGGAGGGGTATGAGCAGTTCTTC. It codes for CASSILVGREGYEQFF. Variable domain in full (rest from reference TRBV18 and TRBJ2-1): NAGVMQNPRHLVRRRGQEARLRCSPMKGHSHVYWYRQLPEEGLKFMVYLQKENIIDESGMPKERFSAEFPKEGPSILRIQQVVRGDSAAYFCASSILVGREGYEQFFGPGTRLTVL.

The CDR3 bases are TGTGCCAGCAGCTTCGGGGTCCAAGAGACCCAGTACTTC. Translating it yields CASSFGVQETQYF. J is TRBJ2-5 and V is TRBV7-3; maybe TRBD2 (5 bases). V gave up 3 bases and J gave up 1 base, with 6 bases separating them. The CDR3 runs 13 residues. The germline V gene encodes CDR1 SGHTA and CDR2 FQGTGA.

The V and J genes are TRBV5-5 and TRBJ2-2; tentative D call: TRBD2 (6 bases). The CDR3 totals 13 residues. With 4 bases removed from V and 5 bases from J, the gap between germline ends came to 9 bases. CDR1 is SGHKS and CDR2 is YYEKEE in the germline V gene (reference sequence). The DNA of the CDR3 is TGTGCCAGCAGCGCTCTAGCGACCGGGGAGCTGTTTTTT. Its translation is CASSALATGELFF.

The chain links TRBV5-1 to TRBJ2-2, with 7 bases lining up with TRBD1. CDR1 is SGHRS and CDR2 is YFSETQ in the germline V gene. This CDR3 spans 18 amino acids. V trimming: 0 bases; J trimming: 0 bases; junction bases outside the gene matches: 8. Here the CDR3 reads CASSLAVRTGSNTGELFF. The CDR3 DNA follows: TGCGCCAGCAGCTTGGCCGTAAGGACAGGATCGAACACCGGGGAGCTGTTTTTT.

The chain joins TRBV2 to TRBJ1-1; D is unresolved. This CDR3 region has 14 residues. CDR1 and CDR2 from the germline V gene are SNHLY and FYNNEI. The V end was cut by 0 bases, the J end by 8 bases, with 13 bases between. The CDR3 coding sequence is TGTGCCAGCAGTGAAGCGCTCACCCTAGCGGAAGCTTTCTTT. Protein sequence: CASSEALTLAEAFF. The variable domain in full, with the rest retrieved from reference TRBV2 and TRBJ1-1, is EPEVTQTPSHQVTQMGQEVILRCVPISNHLYFYWYRQILGQKVEFLVSFYNNEISEKSEIFDDQFSVERPDGSNFTLKIRSTKLEDSAMYFCASSEALTLAEAFFGQGTRLTVV.

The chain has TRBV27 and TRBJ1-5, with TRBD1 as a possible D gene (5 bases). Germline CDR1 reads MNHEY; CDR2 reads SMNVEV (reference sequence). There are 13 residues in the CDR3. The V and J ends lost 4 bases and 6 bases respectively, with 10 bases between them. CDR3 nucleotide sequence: TGTGCCAGCAGTTCTGGGGGGAGTCAGCCCCAGCATTTT. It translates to CASSSGGSQPQHF.

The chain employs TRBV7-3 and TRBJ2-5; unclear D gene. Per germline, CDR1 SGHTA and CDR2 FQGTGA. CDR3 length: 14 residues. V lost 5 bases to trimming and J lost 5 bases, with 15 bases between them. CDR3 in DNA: TGTGCCAGCAGCCGAAACCCCTCTGCGGAGACCCAGTACTTC. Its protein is CASSRNPSAETQYF.

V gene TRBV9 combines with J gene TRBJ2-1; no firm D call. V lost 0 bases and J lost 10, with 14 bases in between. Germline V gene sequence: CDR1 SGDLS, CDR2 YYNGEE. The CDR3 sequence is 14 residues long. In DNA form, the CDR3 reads TGTGCCAGCAGCGTAGGGGTTTGGGCGACAGAGCAGTTCTTC. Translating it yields CASSVGVWATEQFF.

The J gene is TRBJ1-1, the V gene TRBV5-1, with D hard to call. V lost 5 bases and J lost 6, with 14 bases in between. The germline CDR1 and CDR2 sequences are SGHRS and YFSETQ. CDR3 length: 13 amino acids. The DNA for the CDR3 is TGCGCCAGCAGGATAGAGGGCTCCCCTGAAGCTTTCTTT. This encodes CASRIEGSPEAFF.

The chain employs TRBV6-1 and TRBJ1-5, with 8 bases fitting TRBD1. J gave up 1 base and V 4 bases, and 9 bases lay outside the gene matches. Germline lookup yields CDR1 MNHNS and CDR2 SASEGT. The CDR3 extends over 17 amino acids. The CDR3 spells CASSAGQGIVSNQPQHF. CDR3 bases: TGTGCCAGCAGTGCCGGACAGGGTATCGTCAGCAATCAGCCCCAGCATTTT.

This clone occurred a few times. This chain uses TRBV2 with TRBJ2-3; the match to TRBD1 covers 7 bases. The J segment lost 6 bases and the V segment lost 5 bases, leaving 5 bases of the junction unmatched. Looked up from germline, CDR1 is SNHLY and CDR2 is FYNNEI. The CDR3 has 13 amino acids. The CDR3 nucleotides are TGTGCCAGCAGTTACAGGGGCCGTGATACGCAGTATTTT. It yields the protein CASSYRGRDTQYF.

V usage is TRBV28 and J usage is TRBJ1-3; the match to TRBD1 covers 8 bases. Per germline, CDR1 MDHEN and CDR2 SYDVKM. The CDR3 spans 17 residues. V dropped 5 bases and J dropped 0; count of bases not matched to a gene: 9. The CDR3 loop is CASSLREGTGSGNTIYF. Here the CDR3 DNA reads TGTGCCAGCAGTCTCCGGGAAGGGACAGGCTCTGGAAACACCATATATTTT.

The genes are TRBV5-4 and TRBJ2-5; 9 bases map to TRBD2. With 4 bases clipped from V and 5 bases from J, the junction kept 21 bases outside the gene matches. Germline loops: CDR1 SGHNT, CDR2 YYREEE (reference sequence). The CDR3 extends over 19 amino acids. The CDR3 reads CASSGRLASGIRVFETQYF. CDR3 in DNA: TGTGCCAGCAGCGGGAGGCTGGCTAGCGGGATTAGAGTGTTTGAGACCCAGTACTTC.